Below, 18 T cell receptor beta chains from the same sample are listed, as sequenced in a study of vaccination and CD4 T cells after COVID-19. Sequencing of the DNA from cultured CD4+ T cells was carried out with the Oncomine TCR Beta short-read assay. From the PCR reads, TCRdb called clonotypes with MiXCR, one entry per CDR3 protein. Among some 14,000 distinct CDR3 sequences listed, about three fifths were seen once. Treatment noted: roughly 10-day PBMC culture with coronavirus spike peptide pools or control peptides (ViraFEST assay). Antigens of these TCRs are unknown. Sequencing used CD4+ T cells from blood, cultured in vitro. The receptors shown here come from a human donor who had recovered from COVID-19.

The V gene is TRBV28, the J gene TRBJ2-7; D is possibly TRBD1 (7 bases). The CDR3 extends over 14 amino acids. Between the trimmed V and J ends, which lost 8 bases and 2 bases, there was a span of 16 bases. Looked up from germline, CDR1 is MDHEN and CDR2 is SYDVKM. CDR3 region: CASSPGGIAYEQYF. Written as DNA, the CDR3 is TGTGCCAGCTCACCAGGGGGGATCGCCTACGAGCAGTACTTC.

The chain is built from TRBV12-3 or TRBV12-4 and TRBJ1-5; the D is unclear. The CDR3 is made up of 13 amino acids. Trimming shortened V by 6 bases and J by 7 bases, and 13 bases separated the two germline ends. The DNA for the CDR3 is TGTGCCAGCAGCACGAATTTGGGGCAGCCCCAGCATTTT. Translating gives CASSTNLGQPQHF.

The CDR3 sequence: CASNPRPGDSNQPQHF. DNA of the CDR3: TGTGCCAGTAACCCCAGGCCAGGAGATAGCAATCAGCCCCAGCATTTT. This chain joins TRBV19 and TRBJ1-5, with unresolved D. The CDR3 has 16 amino acids. Deletions cut 7 bases from V and 0 bases from J, with 16 bases between. Germline CDR1 is LNHDA and CDR2 is SQIVND (reference sequence).

The CDR3 DNA sequence: TGTGCCAGCAGTCAAGCGGGACAGGGGAGCTACGAGCAGTACTTC. It encodes CASSQAGQGSYEQYF. The chain joins TRBV28 to TRBJ2-7, with 10 positions matching TRBD1. CDR1 is MDHEN, CDR2 SYDVKM, per germline. The ends lost 5 bases at V and 3 bases at J; junction bases unmatched: 7. This CDR3 comprises 15 residues.

This clonotype is a singleton in its sample. The chain is built from TRBV21-1 and TRBJ2-7; the table's D call, TRBD1, has no DNA check behind it. TRBV21-1 is marked as a pseudogene. The CDR3 spans 15 residues. CDR3 sequence: CASSNPTGYGYEQYF. CDR3 bases: TGTGCCAGCAGCAACCCGACAGGGTACGGCTACGAGCAGTACTTC.

The chain has TRBV20-1 and TRBJ2-2; 14 bases match TRBD2. The J segment lost 3 bases and the V segment lost 6 bases, leaving 15 bases of the junction unmatched. Per germline, CDR1 DFQATT and CDR2 SNEGSKA (reference sequence). The length of the CDR3 is 19 residues. The CDR3 loop reads CSARGPGTSGSWYTGELFF. In DNA, the CDR3 is TGCAGTGCGAGGGGCCCCGGGACTAGCGGGAGTTGGTACACCGGGGAGCTGTTTTTT.

The chain couples TRBV12-3 or TRBV12-4 to TRBJ1-5; D unclear. This CDR3 region has 14 residues. Deletions cut 3 bases from V and 7 bases from J, with 13 bases between. CDR3 sequence: CASSFPSAGQPQHF. The CDR3 DNA sequence: TGTGCCAGCAGTTTTCCTTCTGCGGGCCAGCCCCAGCATTTT.

This chain joins TRBV27 and TRBJ2-1; 9 bases agree with TRBD1. Germline values: CDR1 MNHEY, CDR2 SMNVEV (reference sequence). The CDR3 runs to 18 residues. V lost 5 bases, J lost 5 bases, and 16 bases stayed unmatched. This chain's CDR3 is CASSPQRPGTGLNNEQFF. In DNA form, the CDR3 reads TGTGCCAGCAGTCCCCAGAGACCCGGGACAGGGCTCAACAATGAGCAGTTCTTC.

This chain uses TRBV20-1 with TRBJ2-1, with 10 bases matching TRBD2. Germline V gives CDR1 DFQATT, CDR2 SNEGSKA (reference sequence). J gave up 9 bases and V 3 bases, and 11 bases lay outside the gene matches. CDR3 length: 15 residues. CDR3 in amino acids: CSASGSLAGEVEQFF. CDR3 sequence (DNA): TGCAGTGCTAGTGGATCCCTAGCGGGAGAGGTTGAGCAGTTCTTC.

This clonotype was observed a handful of times. The V call is TRBV15, the J call TRBJ2-1; TRBD1 matches 10 bases. Looked up from germline, CDR1 is LNHNV and CDR2 is YYDKDF (reference sequence). There are 17 residues in the CDR3. J gave up 6 bases and V 3 bases, and 11 bases lay outside the gene matches. CDR3 in DNA: TGTGCCACCAGCAGGCGCTCGCCGGGACAGGGGTTCAATGAGCAGTTCTTC. Its protein is CATSRRSPGQGFNEQFF.

This rearrangement joins TRBV5-1 to TRBJ2-1; 12 positions match TRBD1. Trimming cost V 6 bases and J 6 bases; bases outside gene matches: 7. Per germline, CDR1 SGHRS and CDR2 YFSETQ. CDR3 length: 15 residues. The CDR3 coding sequence is TGCGCCAGCATCCCCGGGACAGGGGGCTTCAATGAGCAGTTCTTC. Its translation: CASIPGTGGFNEQFF.

In the case of this clonotype: One end of the junction is discordant with germline, which a read error may explain. The chain recombines TRBV28 with TRBJ2-2; 9 bases agree with TRBD1. The CDR3 is 20 amino acids. The germline CDR1 and CDR2 sequences are MDHEN and SYDVKM. CDR3 coding DNA: TGTGCCAGCAGCTTATTTTTCCCTGGTGTACAGGGGGCGAGGACCGGGGAGCTGTTTTTT. Translated, it gives CASSLFFPGVQGARTGELFF.

The rearrangement joins TRBV12-3 or TRBV12-4 to TRBJ2-7; D is perhaps TRBD1 (5 bases). The CDR3 is 14 amino acids. The V end lost 3 bases, the J end lost 3 bases, and 12 bases lay between the germline ends. CDR3 residues: CASSLGPLIYEQYF. The CDR3 DNA reads TGTGCCAGCAGTTTGGGGCCCCTTATCTACGAGCAGTACTTC.

The CDR3 region is CASSYGLAGTNTGELFF. As DNA, the CDR3 is TGTGCCAGCAGTTACGGACTAGCGGGAACGAACACCGGGGAGCTGTTTTTT. V and J are TRBV6-2 or TRBV6-3 and TRBJ2-2; 12 bases are a match to TRBD2. The V segment lost 2 bases and the J segment 0 bases; nucleotides outside the gene matches: 1. The CDR3 length is 17 residues. The V gene's germline CDR1 is MNHEY and CDR2 SVGEGT.

The V call is TRBV6-2 or TRBV6-3, the J call TRBJ2-7, with TRBD1 identical over 7 bases. The CDR3 extends over 12 amino acids. The J segment lost 7 bases and the V segment lost 5 bases, leaving 5 bases of the junction unmatched. The germline V gene has CDR1 MNHEY and CDR2 SVGEGT. CDR3 region: CASSLTGREQYF. The CDR3 nucleotides read TGTGCCAGCAGTCTGACAGGGCGGGAGCAGTACTTC.

This chain joins TRBV24-1 and TRBJ2-2; 9 positions match TRBD1. With V trimmed by 5 bases and J by 5 bases, 23 bases remained unmatched. The CDR3 runs to 21 residues. Germline V gene sequence: CDR1 KGHDR, CDR2 SFDVKD. The CDR3 coding sequence is TGTGCCACCAGTGGGCGGCTAGGGACAGGGATCTCATTCGGGACTACCGGGGAGCTGTTTTTT. Its protein product is CATSGRLGTGISFGTTGELFF.

V is TRBV27 and J is TRBJ2-7, with 7 bases matching TRBD1. The CDR3 runs 13 residues. The ends lost 5 bases at V and 1 base at J; junction bases unmatched: 2. The V gene's germline CDR1 is MNHEY and CDR2 SMNVEV (reference sequence). The CDR3 sequence is CASSLQGSYEQYF. CDR3 nucleotides: TGTGCCAGCAGTCTACAGGGGTCCTACGAGCAGTACTTC.

The genes are TRBV20-1 and TRBJ2-2, with D possibly being TRBD1 or TRBD2 (5 bases each). The CDR3 has 13 amino acids. Deletions cut 3 bases from V and 6 bases from J, with 11 bases between. CDR1 DFQATT and CDR2 SNEGSKA come from the germline V gene (reference sequence). The chain's CDR3 is CSASGGEAGELFF. The DNA of the CDR3 is TGCAGTGCTAGTGGGGGAGAGGCCGGGGAGCTGTTTTTT.